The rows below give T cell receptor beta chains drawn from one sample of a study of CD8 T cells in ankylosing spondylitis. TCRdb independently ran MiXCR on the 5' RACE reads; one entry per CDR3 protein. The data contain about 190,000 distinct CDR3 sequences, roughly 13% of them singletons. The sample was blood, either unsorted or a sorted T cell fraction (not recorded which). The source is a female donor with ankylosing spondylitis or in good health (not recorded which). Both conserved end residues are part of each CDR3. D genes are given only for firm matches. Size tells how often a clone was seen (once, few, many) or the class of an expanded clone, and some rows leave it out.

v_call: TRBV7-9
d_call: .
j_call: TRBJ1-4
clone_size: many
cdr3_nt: TGTGCCAGCACACTCGGGGCTAATGAAAAACTGTTTTTT
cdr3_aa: CASTLGANEKLFF

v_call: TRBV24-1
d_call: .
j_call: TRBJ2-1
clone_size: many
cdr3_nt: TGTGCCACCAGTGATTTAGGCCTAGCGCTCAATGAGCAGTTCTTC
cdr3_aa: CATSDLGLALNEQFF

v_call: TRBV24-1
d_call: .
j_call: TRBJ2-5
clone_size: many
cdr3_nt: TGTGCCACCAGTGATTCCTCGGGAAACACCCAAGAGACCCAGTACTTC
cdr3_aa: CATSDSSGNTQETQYF

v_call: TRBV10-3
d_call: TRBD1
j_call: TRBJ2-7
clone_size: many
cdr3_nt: TGTGCCACCAGGCCGGACAGGGCGGGGGAGCAGTACTTC
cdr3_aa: CATRPDRAGEQYF

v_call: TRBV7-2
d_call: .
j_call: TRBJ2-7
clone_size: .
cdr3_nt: TGTGCCAGCAGCTCCCCTGGAGTGGGGATCTACGAGCAGTACTTC
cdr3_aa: CASSSPGVGIYEQYF

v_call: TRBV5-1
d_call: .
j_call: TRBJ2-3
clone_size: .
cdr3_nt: TGCGCCAGCAGCTGGGGCCCTCGCGGCGGAACAGATACGCAGTATTTT
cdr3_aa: CASSWGPRGGTDTQYF

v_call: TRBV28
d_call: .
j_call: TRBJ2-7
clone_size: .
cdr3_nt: TGTGCCAGCAGAGAGTTGGGGACGGAGAACTACGAGCAGTACTTC
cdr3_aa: CASRELGTENYEQYF

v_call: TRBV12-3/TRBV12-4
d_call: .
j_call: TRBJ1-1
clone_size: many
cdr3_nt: TGTGCCAGCAGTTTCGGGAACACTGAAGCTTTCTTT
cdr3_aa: CASSFGNTEAFF

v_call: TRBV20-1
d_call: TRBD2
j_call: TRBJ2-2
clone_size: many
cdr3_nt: TGCAGTGCTAGAGATCTAGCGGGCAGAGGGGTAAACACCGGGGAGCTGTTTTTT
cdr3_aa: CSARDLAGRGVNTGELFF

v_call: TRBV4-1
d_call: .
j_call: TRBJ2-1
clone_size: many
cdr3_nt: TGCGCCAGCAGCCCGACGGACGACTACAATGAGCAGTTCTTC
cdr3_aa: CASSPTDDYNEQFF

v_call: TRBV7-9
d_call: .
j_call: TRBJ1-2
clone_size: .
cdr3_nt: TGTGCCAGCAGCTTGACGTCAGGGGCAAACTATGGCTACACCTTC
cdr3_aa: CASSLTSGANYGYTF

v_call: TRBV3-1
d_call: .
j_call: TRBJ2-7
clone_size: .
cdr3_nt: TGTGCCAGCAGCGCCGATGGGCACGAGGTAAACGAGCAGTACTTC
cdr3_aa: CASSADGHEVNEQYF

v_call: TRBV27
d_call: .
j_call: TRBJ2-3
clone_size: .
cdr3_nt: TGTGCCAGCAGTTTTCAGGGAGTGGCAGATACGCAGTATTTT
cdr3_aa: CASSFQGVADTQYF

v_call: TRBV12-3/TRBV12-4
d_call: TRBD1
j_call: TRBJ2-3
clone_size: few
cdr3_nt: TGTGCCACAAAAACAGGGGCAGATACGCAGTATTTT
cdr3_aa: CATKTGADTQYF

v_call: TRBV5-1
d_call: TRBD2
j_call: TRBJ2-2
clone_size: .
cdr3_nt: TGCGCCAGCAGCACGGGACTAGCGGGAGGCACCGGGGAGCTGTTTTTT
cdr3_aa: CASSTGLAGGTGELFF

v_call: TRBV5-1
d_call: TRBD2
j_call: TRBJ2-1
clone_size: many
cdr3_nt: TGCGCCAGCAGCTTCGAACGACTAGCGAGCTCCTACAATGAGCAGTTCTTC
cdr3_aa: CASSFERLASSYNEQFF

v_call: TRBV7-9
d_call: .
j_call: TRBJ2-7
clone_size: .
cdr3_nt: TGTGCCAGCAGCTTTAGTTTAACTCAACCCCACGAGCAGTACTTC
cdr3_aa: CASSFSLTQPHEQYF

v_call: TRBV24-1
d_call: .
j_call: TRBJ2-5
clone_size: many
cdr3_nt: TGTGCCACCAGCAGGCCGGGAGAGACCCAGTACTTC
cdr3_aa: CATSRPGETQYF

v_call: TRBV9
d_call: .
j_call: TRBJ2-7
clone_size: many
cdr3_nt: TGTGCCAGCAGCGTAGACCCAGCAACCCACGAGCAGTACTTC
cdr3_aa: CASSVDPATHEQYF

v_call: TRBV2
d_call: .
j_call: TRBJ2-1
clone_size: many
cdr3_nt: TGTGCCAGCAGTGAATGGGCTGGGAGGGGGAATGAGCAGTTCTTC
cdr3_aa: CASSEWAGRGNEQFF

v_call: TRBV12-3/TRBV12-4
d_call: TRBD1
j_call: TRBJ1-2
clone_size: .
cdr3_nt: TGTGCCAGCAGGGGACAGGGGGTCCCCGCTGTGGGCTACACCTTC
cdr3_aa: CASRGQGVPAVGYTF

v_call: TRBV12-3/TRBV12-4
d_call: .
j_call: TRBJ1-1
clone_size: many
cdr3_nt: TGTGCCAGCAGTTTAGATTTTAGGGGACGCGTAGGGGGCACTGAAGCTTTCTTT
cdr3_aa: CASSLDFRGRVGGTEAFF

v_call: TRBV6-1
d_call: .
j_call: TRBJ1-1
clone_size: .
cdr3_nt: TGTGCCACCCACTCCATCCTAAGGAACACTGAAGCTTTCTTT
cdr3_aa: CATHSILRNTEAFF

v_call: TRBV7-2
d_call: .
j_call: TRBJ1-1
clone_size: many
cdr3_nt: TGTGCCAGCAGCTTAAGAGGTACAGGACAGAACACTGAAGCTTTCTTT
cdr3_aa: CASSLRGTGQNTEAFF

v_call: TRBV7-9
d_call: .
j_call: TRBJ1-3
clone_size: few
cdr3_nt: TGTGCCAGCAGCTTGAAGGGGATGAACTCTGGAAACACCATATATTTT
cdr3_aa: CASSLKGMNSGNTIYF

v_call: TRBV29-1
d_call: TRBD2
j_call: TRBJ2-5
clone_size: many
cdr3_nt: TGCAGCGTCAATGGACTAGCGGGAGCGGAGACCCAGTACTTC
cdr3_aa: CSVNGLAGAETQYF

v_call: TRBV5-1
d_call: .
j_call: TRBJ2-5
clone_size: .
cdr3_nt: TGCGCCAGCAGCTTGACACCGGGACCCCGGGAGACCCAGTACTTC
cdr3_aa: CASSLTPGPRETQYF

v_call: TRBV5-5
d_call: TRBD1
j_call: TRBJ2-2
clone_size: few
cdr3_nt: TGTGCCAGCAGCTTGGATGTGACAGGGCCATTAACCGGGGAGCTGTTTTTT
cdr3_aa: CASSLDVTGPLTGELFF

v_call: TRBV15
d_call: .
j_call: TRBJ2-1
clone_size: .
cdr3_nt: TGTACCACCTGCAGAGTTGAGGGCTACAATGAGCAGTTCTTC
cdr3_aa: CTTCRVEGYNEQFF

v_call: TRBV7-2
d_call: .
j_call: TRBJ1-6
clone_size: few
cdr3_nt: TGTGCCAGCAGCTCTACAGGGTACTCACCCCTCCACTTT
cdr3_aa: CASSSTGYSPLHF

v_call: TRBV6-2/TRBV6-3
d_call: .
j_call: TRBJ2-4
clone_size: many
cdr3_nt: TGTGCCAGCGGGGACGGGCTAACCGGGGACATTCAGTACTTC
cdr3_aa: CASGDGLTGDIQYF

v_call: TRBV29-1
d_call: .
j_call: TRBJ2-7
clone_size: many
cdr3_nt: TGCAGCGTTTCCCAGACAGACGAGCAGTACTTC
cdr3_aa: CSVSQTDEQYF

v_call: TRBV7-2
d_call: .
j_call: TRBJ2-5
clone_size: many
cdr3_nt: TGTGCCAGCAGCTTAGGGACATCACTAGAGACCCAGTACTTC
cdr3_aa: CASSLGTSLETQYF

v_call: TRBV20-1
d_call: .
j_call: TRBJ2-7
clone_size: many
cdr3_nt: TGCAGTGCTAGAAGACCCTCTGGACTTTCCTACGAGCAGTACTTC
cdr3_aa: CSARRPSGLSYEQYF

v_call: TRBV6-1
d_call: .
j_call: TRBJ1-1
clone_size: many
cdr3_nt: TGTGCCAGCAGTGTCGGGGGGAACACTGAAGCTTTCTTT
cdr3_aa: CASSVGGNTEAFF

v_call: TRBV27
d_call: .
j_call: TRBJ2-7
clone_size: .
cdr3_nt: TGTGCCAGCAGTGGCATACTAGTTGACGGTACCTACGAGCAGTACTTC
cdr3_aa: CASSGILVDGTYEQYF

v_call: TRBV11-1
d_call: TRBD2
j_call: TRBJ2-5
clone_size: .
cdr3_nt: TGTGCCAGCAGCCCGGCGGGGACTAGCGGGAGGCTCGGGTTGAACTTC
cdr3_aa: CASSPAGTSGRLGLNF

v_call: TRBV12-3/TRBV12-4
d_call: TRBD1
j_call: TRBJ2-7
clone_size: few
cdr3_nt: TGTGCCAGCAGGGGACAGTTCCTGGGGTACGAGCAGTACTTC
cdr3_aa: CASRGQFLGYEQYF

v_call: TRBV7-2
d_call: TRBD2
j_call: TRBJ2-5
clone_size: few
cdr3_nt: TGTGCCAGCAGCCCCAGACTGGGGAGGGGCCAAGAGACCCAGTACTTC
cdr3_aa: CASSPRLGRGQETQYF

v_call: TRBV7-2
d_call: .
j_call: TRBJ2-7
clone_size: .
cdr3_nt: TGTGCCAGCAGCTTAGACAGACAAACCTACGAGCAGTACTTC
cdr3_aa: CASSLDRQTYEQYF